These 23 T cell receptor beta chains originate from one sample sequenced in a study of response to subunit inactivated influenza vaccine. TCRdb independently ran MiXCR on the RT-PCR reads; one entry per CDR3 protein. The sample carries just under 550,000 distinct CDR3 sequences, approximately 24% recorded once. The same specimen was also included in a second study, on T cells expressing NK-cell markers. From that study: It was by 5'RACE template switching with UMIs that TCR beta cDNA was made.

Sequenced material: CD4+ T cells sorted from PBMCs, taken 11 to 12 days after vaccination. Receptors were obtained from a man between 45 and 60 years old who received an inactivated influenza vaccine.

This clonotype was counted between two and nine times. The chain recombines TRBV2 with TRBJ1-2; possible D gene TRBD1, 5 bases. Per germline, CDR1 SNHLY and CDR2 FYNNEI. The V gene lost 3 bases and the J gene lost 4 bases, with 12 bases spanning the gap. The CDR3 consists of 14 residues. The chain's CDR3 is CASSEQGMGYGYTF. In nucleotides, the CDR3 is TGTGCCAGCAGTGAGCAGGGCATGGGCTATGGCTACACCTTC.

The rearrangement joins TRBV20-1 to TRBJ2-1; TRBD2 matches at 15 bases. The CDR3 is made up of 16 amino acids. V gave up 6 bases and J gave up 10 bases; unmatched junction bases: 13. Germline CDR1 reads DFQATT; CDR2 reads SNEGSKA (reference sequence). CDR3 loop: CSAGTAGTSGRKEQFF. The CDR3 DNA sequence: TGCAGTGCCGGGACAGCCGGGACTAGCGGGAGGAAGGAGCAGTTCTTC.

This clonotype showed up just a few times. The CDR3 loop is CASNRQGANEQFF. The CDR3 DNA sequence: TGCGCCAGCAACCGACAGGGCGCCAATGAGCAGTTCTTC. The genes are TRBV5-1 and TRBJ2-1, with TRBD1 matching 7 bases. Germline loops: CDR1 SGHRS, CDR2 YFSETQ. This CDR3 is 13 amino acids long. J lost 6 bases, V lost 6 bases, and 6 bases had no gene match.

This clonotype was detected a few times. The chain couples TRBV28 to TRBJ2-7; D is perhaps TRBD2 (6 bases). The germline gives CDR1 MDHEN, CDR2 SYDVKM. Trimming stripped 8 bases from V and 6 bases from J, with 14 bases between. The CDR3 has 12 amino acids. The DNA of the CDR3 is TGTGCCAGCGGGAGGAAGGGCTCCGAGCAGTACTTC. Protein: CASGRKGSEQYF.

The chain joins TRBV4-3 to TRBJ2-3; 10 positions agree with TRBD2. The ends lost 8 bases at V and 0 bases at J; junction bases unmatched: 17. Germline CDR1 LGHNA, CDR2 YSLEER. This CDR3 has 19 amino acids. Here the CDR3 DNA reads TGCGCCAGCCAATCGGCGGCTAGCGGGAGATGGGATAGCACAGATACGCAGTATTTT. It encodes CASQSAASGRWDSTDTQYF.

This clonotype appeared a few times. The chain joins TRBV29-1 to TRBJ2-5; 10 nucleotides match TRBD2. V was pared by 7 bases and J by 4 bases, with 6 bases of the junction left unmatched. Germline CDR1 reads SQVTM; CDR2 reads ANQGSEA. The CDR3 has 13 residues. As DNA, the CDR3 is TGCAGCGCAAAACTAGCGGGAATAGAGACCCAGTACTTC. Amino acid sequence: CSAKLAGIETQYF.

This clonotype turned up a few times. This chain joins TRBV20-1 and TRBJ2-7, with unresolved D. The CDR3 is made up of 12 amino acids. Per the germline V gene, CDR1 is DFQATT and CDR2 is SNEGSKA (reference sequence). V lost 6 bases, J lost 2 bases, and 11 bases lay in between. Written as DNA, the CDR3 is TGCAGTGCAAACAGCGATGCCTACGAGCAGTACTTC. It is translated as CSANSDAYEQYF.

The chain uses TRBV7-2 and TRBJ2-3; 10 bases line up with TRBD2. V dropped 3 bases and J dropped 9; count of bases not matched to a gene: 6. The germline gives CDR1 SGHTA, CDR2 FQGNSA. The CDR3 loop spans 14 amino acids. The CDR3 reads CASSLSGGAGTQYF. DNA of the CDR3: TGTGCCAGCAGCTTGAGCGGGGGGGCGGGGACGCAGTATTTT.

This clonotype was seen only a few times. This chain joins TRBV4-3 and TRBJ2-1; D not certain. The CDR3 is 15 amino acids. Germline CDR1 and CDR2: LGHNA and YSLEER. V lost 1 base to trimming and J lost 8 bases, with 15 bases between them. Here the CDR3 reads CASSQGRNRIHEQFF. The CDR3 DNA reads TGCGCCAGCAGCCAAGGAAGGAACCGGATACATGAGCAGTTCTTC.

The chain couples TRBV24-1 to TRBJ2-7; 8 nucleotides match TRBD1. V shed 2 bases and J 5 bases; nucleotides not matched to a gene: 4. The CDR3 contains 14 residues. Germline CDR1 KGHDR, CDR2 SFDVKD. The CDR3 DNA is TGTGCCACCAGTGATTCAGGGGGCTCGGACGAGCAGTACTTC. It encodes CATSDSGGSDEQYF.

The V and J genes are TRBV16 and TRBJ2-5, with a tentative D call TRBD1 (6 bases). In germline, CDR1 is KGHSY, CDR2 FQNENV. There are 13 residues in the CDR3. Trimming removed 7 bases at V and 6 bases at J, with 15 bases between. CDR3 sequence (DNA): TGTGCCAGCACCCTCACAGGGCGGAAGACCCAGTACTTC. Its protein product is CASTLTGRKTQYF.

The chain links TRBV12-3 or TRBV12-4 to TRBJ2-2, with D perhaps TRBD1 (6 bases). Trimming cost V 4 bases and J 6 bases, with 21 bases left between them. The CDR3 sequence is 17 residues long. The CDR3 DNA is TGTGCCAGCAGTTGGGCCCGGGACACGCAACACGCCGGGGAGCTGTTTTTT. Amino acid sequence: CASSWARDTQHAGELFF.

This chain connects TRBV10-3 to TRBJ1-6; D gene unclear. CDR1 is ENHRY and CDR2 is SYGVKD in the germline V gene. Trimming pared 0 bases from V and 3 bases from J, leaving 6 bases between. The CDR3 is made up of 15 amino acids. The CDR3 sequence is CAISESSGYNSPLHF. CDR3 bases: TGTGCCATCAGTGAGTCGTCCGGCTATAATTCACCCCTCCACTTT.

The V gene is TRBV11-2, the J gene TRBJ2-7; TRBD2 matches 14 bases. Germline V CDR1 and CDR2: SGHAT, FQNNGV. The CDR3 runs 18 residues. V dropped 5 bases and J dropped 5; count of bases not matched to a gene: 14. This chain's CDR3 is CASSPAPGTSGGTHEQYF. The CDR3, as DNA: TGTGCCAGCAGCCCAGCCCCCGGGACTAGCGGGGGCACCCACGAGCAGTACTTC.

This clonotype was recorded a few times. V and J are TRBV18 and TRBJ2-7; D unresolved. The CDR3 has 13 amino acids. V was shortened by 2 bases and J by 5 bases, with 10 bases between the two germline ends. Germline assignment: CDR1 KGHSH and CDR2 LQKENI. The CDR3 reads CASSPGVDNEQYF. The CDR3 DNA sequence: TGTGCCAGCTCACCAGGGGTTGATAACGAGCAGTACTTC.

This clonotype was observed a handful of times. The V and J genes are TRBV20-1 and TRBJ2-2; D might be TRBD1 or TRBD2, each matching 5 bases. Germline CDR1 is DFQATT and CDR2 is SNEGSKA (reference sequence). The CDR3 runs to 16 residues. V was pared by 0 bases and J by 4 bases, with 15 bases between. Here the CDR3 DNA reads TGCAGTGCTAGAGATCTTCGTGGGGGTGGCACCGGGGAGCTGTTTTTT. This translates into CSARDLRGGGTGELFF.

At least ten counts were recorded for this clonotype. V is TRBV10-3 and J is TRBJ2-3, with 12 bases identical to TRBD2. From germline, CDR1 is ENHRY and CDR2 SYGVKD. Trimming removed 6 bases from V and 3 bases from J; junction bases left unmatched: 10. The CDR3 has 17 amino acids. This chain's CDR3 is CAIRPMASGGETDTQYF. The CDR3 bases are TGTGCCATCAGGCCAATGGCTAGCGGGGGGGAGACAGATACGCAGTATTTT.

This clonotype was found a few times. V gene TRBV6-1 combines with J gene TRBJ1-2, with TRBD1 matching 8 bases. After removal of 7 bases from V and 8 bases from J, the junction contained 3 bases not matched to a gene. CDR3 length: 11 amino acids. Germline V lookup: CDR1 MNHNS, CDR2 SASEGT. The CDR3 nucleotides are TGTGCCAGCACAGGACAGGGAGGCTACACCTTC. This encodes CASTGQGGYTF.

The chain links TRBV7-2 to TRBJ2-1, with TRBD2 matching over 10 bases. Germline V gene data show CDR1 as SGHTA and CDR2 as FQGNSA. The CDR3 runs to 12 residues. Germline trimming cut 7 bases from V and 10 bases from J; bases unmatched to any gene: 4. As DNA, the CDR3 is TGTGCCAGCACCCATAGCGGGGGGGAGCAGTTCTTC. Protein sequence: CASTHSGGEQFF.

This clonotype showed up just a few times. The chain combines TRBV19 with TRBJ2-2; 10 bases are a match to TRBD2. The length of the CDR3 is 15 residues. The junction had 6 bases not matched to a gene; V was cut back by 6 bases and J by 5 bases. The germline V gene encodes CDR1 LNHDA and CDR2 SQIVND (reference sequence). As DNA, the CDR3 is TGTGCCAGTAGGCTAGCGGGAGAGGCGACCGGGGAGCTGTTTTTT. It codes for CASRLAGEATGELFF.

The chain uses TRBV10-3 and TRBJ2-4, with D maybe TRBD2 (6 bases). Germline V gene sequence: CDR1 ENHRY, CDR2 SYGVKD. The germline V and J ends were trimmed by 4 bases and 1 base, with 14 bases remaining between them. The CDR3 extends over 16 amino acids. The CDR3 is CAISGGGRPAKNIQYF. Written as DNA, the CDR3 is TGTGCCATCAGTGGGGGAGGACGGCCGGCCAAAAACATTCAGTACTTC.

The gene calls are TRBV7-2 and TRBJ1-2, with 7 bases that match TRBD1. Germline V gene data show CDR1 as SGHTA and CDR2 as FQGNSA. This CDR3 comprises 15 residues. V lost 3 bases and J lost 3; bases outside the gene matches: 7. The CDR3 nucleotides read TGTGCCAGCAGCTTCGCAGGACAGGCGGACTATGGCTACACCTTC. It encodes CASSFAGQADYGYTF.

This clonotype was recorded many times. V is TRBV6-2 or TRBV6-3 and J is TRBJ1-1, with D unresolved. V shed 0 bases and J shed 1 base, with 3 bases lying between them. The CDR3 has 13 residues. CDR1 MNHEY and CDR2 SVGEGT come from the germline V gene. CDR3 sequence: CASSYSENTEAFF. DNA of the CDR3: TGTGCCAGCAGTTACTCTGAGAACACTGAAGCTTTCTTT.